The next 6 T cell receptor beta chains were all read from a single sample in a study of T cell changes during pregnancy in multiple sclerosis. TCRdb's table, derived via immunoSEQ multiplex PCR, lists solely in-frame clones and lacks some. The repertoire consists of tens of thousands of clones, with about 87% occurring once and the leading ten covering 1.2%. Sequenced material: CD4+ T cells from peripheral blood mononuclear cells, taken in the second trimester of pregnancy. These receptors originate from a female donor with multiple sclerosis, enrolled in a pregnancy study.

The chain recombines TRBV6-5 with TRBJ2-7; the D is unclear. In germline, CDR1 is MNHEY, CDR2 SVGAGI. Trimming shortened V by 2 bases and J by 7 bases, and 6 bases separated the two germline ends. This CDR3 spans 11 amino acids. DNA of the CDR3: TGTGCCAGCAGTTACAAGGAGGAGCAGTACTTC. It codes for CASSYKEEQYF.

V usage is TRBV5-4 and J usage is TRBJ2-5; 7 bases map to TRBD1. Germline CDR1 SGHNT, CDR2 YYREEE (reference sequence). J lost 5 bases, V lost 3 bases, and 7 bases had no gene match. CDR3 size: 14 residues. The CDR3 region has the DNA TGTGCCAGCAGCTCAGGACAGGTCGGGGAGACCCAGTACTTC. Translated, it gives CASSSGQVGETQYF.

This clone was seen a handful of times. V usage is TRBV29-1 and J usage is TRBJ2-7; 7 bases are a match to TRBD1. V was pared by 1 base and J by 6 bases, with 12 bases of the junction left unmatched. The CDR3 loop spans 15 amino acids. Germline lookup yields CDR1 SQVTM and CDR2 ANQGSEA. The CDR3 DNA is TGCAGCGTTGAAGGGGTACCAGGGGGATCGCTCGAGCAGTACTTC. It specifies CSVEGVPGGSLEQYF.

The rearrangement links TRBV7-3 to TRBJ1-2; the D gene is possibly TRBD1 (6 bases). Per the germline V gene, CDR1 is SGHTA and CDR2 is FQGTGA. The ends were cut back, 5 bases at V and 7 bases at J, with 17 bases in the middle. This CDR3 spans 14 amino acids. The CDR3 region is CASSPGGGGGGYTF. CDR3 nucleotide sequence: TGTGCCAGCAGCCCCGGGGGAGGGGGAGGTGGCTACACCTTC.

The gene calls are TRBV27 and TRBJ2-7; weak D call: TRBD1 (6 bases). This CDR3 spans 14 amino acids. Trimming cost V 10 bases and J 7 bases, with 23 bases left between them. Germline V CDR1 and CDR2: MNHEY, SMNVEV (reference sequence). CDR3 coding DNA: TGTGCCACAAAACGACAGGTTTACCTACGAGAGCAGTACTTC. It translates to CATKRQVYLREQYF.

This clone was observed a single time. In nucleotides, the CDR3 is TGTGCCAGCAGCCCCCGAGGGGCGGCGGGAGACCTGTCCAATGAGCAGTTCTTC. Residues: CASSPRGAAGDLSNEQFF. The chain joins TRBV7-8 to TRBJ2-1, with TRBD2 matching 7 bases. The germline V gene encodes CDR1 SGHVS and CDR2 FQNEAQ. V shed 5 bases, J shed 6 bases, and the junction held 19 bases outside the gene matches. The CDR3 sequence is 18 residues long.